This TCR beta chain was sequenced in a study of Graves' ophthalmopathy and Graves' hyperthyroidism. General study points: Detected in blood as well were most expanded thyroid clonotypes with frequency above 0.001.

The germline V gene encodes CDR1 SGHTA and CDR2 FQGNSA. There are 13 residues in the CDR3. Trimming left V 1 base short and J 6 bases short, with 10 bases between. Transcripts of RNA were the source for amplifying TCR beta CDR3 regions. First-round RT-PCR relied on HTBI primers, and a second-round multiplex PCR came next. MiXCR, applied by TCRdb to the multiplex PCR reads, yields one record per CDR3 protein. The sample lists 580,000 or so distinct CDR3 sequences; approximately 37% were seen once. Hyperthyroidism was new, under 2 months, in patients aged 18 to 65. Uncontrolled infections, other autoimmune diseases, pregnancy or lactation barred patients from enrollment. Orbital computed tomography, thyroid ultrasound, TRAb, serum thyroxine and clinical symptoms formed the basis of diagnosis. Comment on this clonotype: Its matching antigen is unknown.

This TCR derives from an adult man with Graves' hyperthyroidism. The source material was peripheral blood or thyroid tissue (not recorded which). The chain combines TRBV7-2 with TRBJ2-7; D not resolved. This CDR3 reads CASSLDQRREQYF. The CDR3, as DNA: TGTGCCAGCAGCTTAGACCAGCGTCGCGAGCAGTACTTC.